One T cell receptor beta chain is described in this entry. The antigen is unknown. Notes on the study in general: In terms of TCR gene usage, tumor memory CD4+ T cells clustered together with blood and lymph node memory CD4+ cells, as well as with lymph node naive CD4+ cells. Greatest tumor Treg TCR overlap was with tumor naive CD4+ cells. Whole repertoires were not studied in the larger cohort, only one V-J beta rearrangement.

After constant-region reverse-primer amplification, full-length variable regions underwent semi-nested PCR with Nested Universal Primer A. One entry per CDR3 protein results from TCRdb running MiXCR on the 5' RACE reads. The sample lists roughly 54,000 distinct CDR3 sequences; more than 15% were seen once. The germline V gene encodes CDR1 SGHRS and CDR2 YFSETQ. The CDR3 runs 14 residues. Trimming removed 5 bases at V and 8 bases at J, with 14 bases between. This TCR came from a female donor with breast cancer. This chain connects TRBV5-1 to TRBJ1-6, with D maybe TRBD1 (6 bases). The sequencing sample was made of naive CD4+ T cells sorted from blood. Subset specified: naive CD4+ T cells, CD4+CD45RA+CD25-. The CDR3 here is CASRQDRPDSPLHF. In DNA, the CDR3 is TGCGCCAGCAGACAAGACAGGCCGGATTCACCCCTCCACTTT.